A single sample is the source of the 23 T cell receptor beta chains below, sequenced in a study of blood T cell repertoires in COVID-19. Clones were sequenced by immunoSEQ multiplex PCR, and TCRdb holds only the in-frame ones, with some missing. This table has 350,000 to 400,000 clones, around 87% appearing once. The sequenced sample was PBMCs or T cells enriched from blood (not recorded which). The receptors derive from a middle-aged man in a cohort exposed to, infected with or recovered from COVID-19 (not recorded which).

This clone was seen only a few times. This chain joins TRBV7-6 and TRBJ2-7; 7 bases match TRBD1. Germline assignment: CDR1 SGHVS and CDR2 FNYEAQ. V gave up 5 bases and J gave up 3 bases; unmatched junction bases: 10. This CDR3 is 15 amino acids long. CDR3 sequence: CASSPQGTVNYEQYF. The CDR3 DNA is TGTGCCAGCAGCCCCCAAGGGACAGTAAACTACGAGCAGTACTTC.

The J gene is TRBJ2-1, the V gene TRBV3-1 (or the pseudogene TRBV3-2); 14 nucleotides agree with TRBD2. Germline CDR1 is LGHDT and CDR2 is YNNKEL (reference sequence). The CDR3 consists of 13 residues. V was clipped by 10 bases and J by 7 bases; unmatched bases: 3. The CDR3 DNA sequence: TGTGCCACGGGACTAGCGGGAGAAAATGAGCAGTTCTTC. It encodes CATGLAGENEQFF.

The chain employs TRBV15 and TRBJ2-1; 7 bases align to TRBD2. CDR3 length: 15 residues. V gave up 6 bases and J gave up 7 bases; unmatched junction bases: 12. Germline values: CDR1 LNHNV, CDR2 YYDKDF (reference sequence). This chain's CDR3 is CATRDRTRKGNEQFF. The CDR3 nucleotides are TGTGCCACCAGGGACCGGACTAGGAAGGGTAATGAGCAGTTCTTC.

V is TRBV5-1 and J is TRBJ2-5; D is possibly TRBD2 (5 bases). The V and J ends lost 0 bases and 5 bases respectively, with 8 bases between them. The CDR3 is 13 residues long. Germline V gene lookup returns CDR1 SGHRS and CDR2 YFSETQ. The CDR3 here is CASSLATGETQYF. CDR3 DNA sequence: TGCGCCAGCAGCTTGGCCACGGGGGAGACCCAGTACTTC.

This clone showed up just once. The V and J genes are TRBV10-1 and TRBJ1-4; the D is unclear. Germline V gene lookup returns CDR1 WNHNN and CDR2 SYGVQD (reference sequence). The V end lost 2 bases, the J end lost 10 bases, and 14 bases lay between the germline ends. The CDR3 extends over 14 amino acids. CDR3 bases: TGCGCCAGCAGTGAGGGTCAGGAAGTTGGAAAACTGTTTTTT. This sequence encodes CASSEGQEVGKLFF.

This chain uses TRBV6-2 or TRBV6-3 with TRBJ1-2; D gene ambiguous. V was pared by 5 bases and J by 3 bases, with 10 bases between. CDR3 length: 13 residues. Germline V gene data show CDR1 as MNHEY and CDR2 as SVGEGT. The DNA for the CDR3 is TGTGCCAGCAGTCCGGACGGGGACTATGGCTACACCTTC. Translated: CASSPDGDYGYTF.

In nucleotides, the CDR3 is TGTGCCAGCAGGATAGCGGGTTGGACCGGGGAGCTGTTTTTT. Amino acids: CASRIAGWTGELFF. This chain joins TRBV2 and TRBJ2-2, with TRBD2 matching 7 bases. Per the germline V gene, CDR1 is SNHLY and CDR2 is FYNNEI. This CDR3 has 14 amino acids. V shed 6 bases and J 5 bases; nucleotides not matched to a gene: 6. Based on the CDR3 plus reference TRBV2 and TRBJ2-2, the full variable domain is EPEVTQTPSHQVTQMGQEVILRCVPISNHLYFYWYRQILGQKVEFLVSFYNNEISEKSEIFDDQFSVERPDGSNFTLKIRSTKLEDSAMYFCASRIAGWTGELFFGEGSRLTVL.

The rearrangement uses TRBV15 and TRBJ2-2; perhaps TRBD2 as D (5 bases). The CDR3 totals 18 residues. Looked up from germline, CDR1 is LNHNV and CDR2 is YYDKDF (reference sequence). V lost 3 bases to trimming and J lost 0 bases, with 17 bases between them. The CDR3 sequence is CATSRGALTASNTGELFF. Written as DNA, the CDR3 is TGTGCCACCAGCAGGGGAGCCCTGACGGCCTCGAACACCGGGGAGCTGTTTTTT.

This clone showed up just once. The chain recombines TRBV9 with TRBJ1-5, with 7 bases that match TRBD1. Germline CDR1 reads SGDLS; CDR2 reads YYNGEE. J lost 3 bases, V lost 2 bases, and 5 bases had no gene match. The CDR3 covers 15 residues. In DNA form, the CDR3 reads TGTGCCAGCAGCGTCGGGACAGCCCTCAATCAGCCCCAGCATTTT. Translation: CASSVGTALNQPQHF.

This clone was seen only a few times. The chain is built from TRBV7-8 and TRBJ1-2; D may be TRBD1 (6 bases). V dropped 0 bases and J dropped 4 bases, with 18 bases sitting between them. CDR3 length equals 17 residues. Per the germline V gene, CDR1 is SGHVS and CDR2 is FQNEAQ. CDR3 sequence: CASSLARGRGVSYGYTF. Here the CDR3 DNA reads TGTGCCAGCAGCTTAGCGCGCGGCAGGGGAGTCTCCTATGGCTACACCTTC.

The chain has TRBV9 and TRBJ2-5, with 9 bases identical to TRBD2. J was trimmed by 5 bases and V by 1 base; bases with no gene match: 6. Germline values: CDR1 SGDLS, CDR2 YYNGEE. The CDR3 has 15 amino acids. CDR3 in amino acids: CASSVRSSGKETQYF. Written as DNA, the CDR3 is TGTGCCAGCAGCGTAAGGTCTAGCGGGAAGGAGACCCAGTACTTC. The full variable domain, in which reference TRBV9 and TRBJ2-5 provide the parts outside the CDR3, is DSGVTQTPKHLITATGQRVTLRCSPRSGDLSVYWYQQSLDQGLQFLIQYYNGEERAKGNILERFSAQQFPDLHSELNLSSLELGDSALYFCASSVRSSGKETQYFGPGTRLLVL.

This chain joins TRBV15 and TRBJ2-7; the match to TRBD1 covers 10 bases. Germline V gives CDR1 LNHNV, CDR2 YYDKDF (reference sequence). The CDR3 is 14 amino acids. V lost 3 bases to trimming and J lost 3 bases; unmatched junction nucleotides: 2. The DNA for the CDR3 is TGTGCCACCAGCAGGGACAGGGGGAACTACGAGCAGTACTTC. This sequence encodes CATSRDRGNYEQYF.

The gene calls are TRBV28 and TRBJ1-2; tentatively, D is TRBD1 (6 bases). V gave up 2 bases and J gave up 1 base, with 11 bases separating them. The CDR3 contains 15 residues. The germline CDR1 and CDR2 sequences are MDHEN and SYDVKM. CDR3 sequence reads: CASSLADRFNYGYTF. DNA for the CDR3: TGTGCCAGCAGTTTAGCGGACAGATTTAACTATGGCTACACCTTC.

This clone was seen a few times. The genes are TRBV5-4 and TRBJ1-6, with a tentative D call TRBD1 (5 bases). Germline V gene data show CDR1 as SGHNT and CDR2 as YYREEE (reference sequence). Trimming left V 2 bases short and J 8 bases short, with 11 bases between. The CDR3 covers 14 residues. CDR3 protein: CASSFQGKDSPLHF. The CDR3 nucleotides are TGTGCCAGCAGCTTCCAGGGTAAAGATTCACCCCTCCACTTT.

The chain carries TRBV28 and TRBJ2-1; TRBD1 matches at 7 bases. The germline V gene has CDR1 MDHEN and CDR2 SYDVKM. The CDR3 totals 16 residues. The J segment lost 3 bases and the V segment lost 4 bases, leaving 9 bases of the junction unmatched. This chain's CDR3 is CASSSLGTDVYNEQFF. Written as DNA, the CDR3 is TGTGCCAGCAGTTCCCTCGGGACAGACGTCTACAATGAGCAGTTCTTC.

In this sample, this clone turned up once. The chain combines TRBV20-1 with TRBJ2-3; D possibly matches TRBD1 or TRBD2 (5 bases each). Trimming pared 3 bases from V and 4 bases from J, leaving 11 bases between. Germline V gene sequence: CDR1 DFQATT, CDR2 SNEGSKA (reference sequence). This CDR3 comprises 13 residues. The CDR3 is CSASGGEADTQYF. CDR3 sequence (DNA): TGCAGTGCTAGTGGGGGAGAGGCAGATACGCAGTATTTT.

V is TRBV28 and J is TRBJ1-4, with D possibly being TRBD1 (6 bases). The V end was cut by 4 bases, the J end by 7 bases, with 19 bases between. Germline values: CDR1 MDHEN, CDR2 SYDVKM. The CDR3 length is 16 residues. The CDR3 sequence: CASSSTGNLQGEKLFF. CDR3 nucleotide sequence: TGTGCCAGCAGTTCTACAGGGAACCTGCAGGGTGAAAAACTGTTTTTT.

Remarks on this clone: The same CDR3 is also encoded by other DNA sequences in this sample. The rearrangement joins TRBV7-9 to TRBJ2-7; 11 positions agree with TRBD2. J gave up 3 bases and V 5 bases, and 3 bases lay outside the gene matches. The germline CDR1 and CDR2 sequences are SEHNR and FQNEAQ (reference sequence). The CDR3 contains 14 residues. This CDR3 is CASSRTSGSYEQYF. The CDR3, as DNA: TGTGCCAGCAGCCGCACTAGCGGGAGCTACGAGCAGTACTTC.

In this sample, this clone turned up once. The chain is built from TRBV2 and TRBJ2-4; no firm D call. The germline V gene encodes CDR1 SNHLY and CDR2 FYNNEI. The germline V and J ends were trimmed by 7 bases and 0 bases, with 7 bases remaining between them. This CDR3 region has 13 residues. This CDR3 is CASNGLAKNIQYF. The CDR3 DNA sequence: TGTGCCAGCAACGGGTTAGCCAAAAACATTCAGTACTTC.

This chain connects TRBV7-9 to TRBJ1-4, with 11 nucleotides matching TRBD1. The CDR3 consists of 16 residues. V was clipped by 5 bases and J by 3 bases; unmatched bases: 5. Germline CDR1 SEHNR, CDR2 FQNEAQ (reference sequence). The CDR3, as DNA: TGTGCCAGCAGCACCCGGACAGGGGGCTCTAATGAAAAACTGTTTTTT. Amino acids: CASSTRTGGSNEKLFF.

This clone was counted only a few times. The chain couples TRBV4-2 to TRBJ2-1, with 12 bases lining up with TRBD2. The CDR3 contains 16 residues. Trimming cost V 0 bases and J 7 bases; bases outside gene matches: 4. Per germline, CDR1 LGHNA and CDR2 YNFKEQ. In nucleotides, the CDR3 is TGTGCCAGCAGCCAAGAAACGCTAGCGGGAGGGAATGAGCAGTTCTTC. It translates to CASSQETLAGGNEQFF.

This chain links TRBV30 with TRBJ1-1; D possibly corresponds to TRBD1 (5 bases). The germline V and J ends were trimmed by 0 bases and 5 bases, with 13 bases remaining between them. The length of the CDR3 is 14 residues. In germline, CDR1 is GTSNPN, CDR2 SVGIG (reference sequence). Here the CDR3 DNA reads TGTGCCTGGAGTGTAATAGGGGTGGGTACTGAAGCTTTCTTT. Its translation is CAWSVIGVGTEAFF.

The chain carries TRBV7-9 and TRBJ2-5; 14 nucleotides agree with TRBD2. V shed 5 bases, J shed 5 bases, and the junction held 13 bases outside the gene matches. The CDR3 is 18 amino acids. From germline, CDR1 is SEHNR and CDR2 FQNEAQ (reference sequence). Here the CDR3 DNA reads TGTGCCAGCAGCGCGCCCTCCAGGACTAGCGGGAGGTCGGAGACCCAGTACTTC. Its translation: CASSAPSRTSGRSETQYF. Looking up the rest from reference TRBV7-9 and TRBJ2-5 gives the full variable domain: DTGVSQNPRHKITKRGQNVTFRCDPISEHNRLYWYRQTLGQGPEFLTYFQNEAQLEKSRLLSDRFSAERPKGSFSTLEIQRTEQGDSAMYLCASSAPSRTSGRSETQYFGPGTRLLVL.